A single sample is the source of the 14 T cell receptor beta chains below, sequenced in a study of shared clonotypes between healthy human individuals. Sequenced by immunoSEQ multiplex PCR; TCRdb stores in-frame clones only, minus some. The table has about 640,000 clones, around 72% seen once. Sequenced sample: memory CD4+ T cells sorted from blood. The subset denotes: CD45RA-negative fraction. These receptor sequences come from a woman between 25 and 40 years old in good health.

This sequence joins TRBV27 and TRBJ2-5, with a tentative D call TRBD1 (7 bases). The CDR3 is 13 amino acids. V was pared by 6 bases and J by 0 bases, with 8 bases between. Germline loops: CDR1 MNHEY, CDR2 SMNVEV (reference sequence). The CDR3 nucleotides read TGTGCCAGCAGCAGGGGGGACCAAGAGACCCAGTACTTC. This sequence encodes CASSRGDQETQYF.

V is TRBV6-1 and J is TRBJ1-1; no firm D call. The CDR3 is 12 amino acids. Trimming cost V 8 bases and J 7 bases, with 14 bases left between them. CDR1 and CDR2 from the germline V gene are MNHNS and SASEGT. The CDR3, as DNA: TGTGCCAGCTGCTACCGGGAGAGTGAAGCTTTCTTT. This encodes CASCYRESEAFF.

This chain connects TRBV23-1 to TRBJ1-5, with no clear D. TRBV23-1 is annotated as an ORF whose role is uncertain. Trimming cost V 4 bases and J 0 bases, with 31 bases left between them. The CDR3 runs 22 residues. CDR3 protein: CASSPRITQLPDATHSNQPQHF. The CDR3 DNA reads as TGCGCCAGCAGTCCCCGAATTACTCAGCTACCGGACGCCACTCATAGCAATCAGCCCCAGCATTTT.

The DNA for the CDR3 is TGTGCCAGCAGCCCTGGACTAGCGGGAGACTACGAGCAGTACTTC. Protein: CASSPGLAGDYEQYF. The V gene is TRBV11-2, the J gene TRBJ2-7; TRBD2 matches 13 bases. The germline V gene has CDR1 SGHAT and CDR2 FQNNGV. V lost 5 bases and J lost 3; bases outside the gene matches: 4. The CDR3 covers 15 residues. The variable domain in full, completed from reference TRBV11-2 and TRBJ2-7, reads EAGVAQSPRYKIIEKRQSVAFWCNPISGHATLYWYQQILGQGPKLLIQFQNNGVVDDSQLPKDRFSAERLKGVDSTLKIQPAKLEDSAVYLCASSPGLAGDYEQYFGPGTRLTVT.

On this clone: A much larger clone is a single base away; this may be a read error. V gene TRBV7-8 combines with J gene TRBJ2-7, with a tentative D call TRBD2 (6 bases). The V and J ends lost 0 bases and 3 bases respectively, with 6 bases between them. The CDR3 sequence is 13 residues long. Germline CDR1 SGHVS, CDR2 FQNEAQ. The CDR3 DNA sequence: TGTGCCAGCAGCTTAGCGGGAGGCTACGAGCAGTACTTC. Translated: CASSLAGGYEQYF.

This clone appeared a few times. This chain links TRBV6-6 with TRBJ1-2; D is possibly TRBD1 (6 bases). The germline V gene encodes CDR1 MNHNY and CDR2 SVGAGI (reference sequence). This CDR3 has 15 residues. Trimming took off 0 bases at V and 6 bases at J, with 14 bases between the two ends. CDR3 DNA: TGTGCCAGCAGTTACTCGAAAGGACAGTCGCATGGCTACACCTTC. Residues: CASSYSKGQSHGYTF.

Regarding this clone: The same CDR3 also results from other DNA sequences found in this sample. This chain uses TRBV5-1 with TRBJ2-7; 7 bases are shared with TRBD1. The CDR3 extends over 15 amino acids. CDR1 is SGHRS and CDR2 is YFSETQ in the germline V gene. The V and J ends lost 0 bases and 0 bases, in that order; junction bases with no gene match: 3. CDR3 region: CASSLGGQSSYEQYF. The CDR3 DNA follows: TGCGCCAGCAGCTTGGGGGGACAGAGCTCCTACGAGCAGTACTTC.

V and J are TRBV6-4 and TRBJ2-1; unclear D gene. Germline CDR1 reads MRHNA; CDR2 reads SNTAGT. The CDR3 is 15 residues long. V shed 0 bases and J shed 7 bases, with 13 bases lying between them. The CDR3 DNA is TGTGCCAGCAGTGACTCTGCGTTGGGTTGGAATGAGCAGTTCTTC. It specifies CASSDSALGWNEQFF.

The V call is TRBV5-8, the J call TRBJ2-5; TRBD1 might be the D (6 bases). The ends were cut back, 0 bases at V and 3 bases at J, with 12 bases in the middle. CDR1 and CDR2 from the germline V gene are SGHTS and YDEGEE. The CDR3 is made up of 15 amino acids. Here the CDR3 DNA reads TGTGCCAGCAGCTTGGCCGGGGCAGGGGAAGAGACCCAGTACTTC. Its translation: CASSLAGAGEETQYF.

The V call is TRBV28, the J call TRBJ2-2; a possible D gene is TRBD2 (6 bases). CDR1 and CDR2 (germline): MDHEN, SYDVKM. V lost 4 bases and J lost 4, with 16 bases in between. The CDR3 covers 16 residues. The CDR3 spells CASSYLRGTATGELFF. DNA of the CDR3: TGTGCCAGCAGTTATCTACGCGGGACGGCCACCGGGGAGCTGTTTTTT. The full variable domain, completed using reference TRBV28 and TRBJ2-2, is DVKVTQSSRYLVKRTGEKVFLECVQDMDHENMFWYRQDPGLGLRLIYFSYDVKMKEKGDIPEGYSVSREKKERFSLILESASTNQTSMYLCASSYLRGTATGELFFGEGSRLTVL.

This clone was observed once. The chain links TRBV28 to TRBJ1-2; D not certain. The CDR3 contains 11 residues. Trimming took 2 bases from V and 8 from J, leaving 6 bases between them. From germline, CDR1 is MDHEN and CDR2 SYDVKM. CDR3 sequence reads: CASSLGVGYTF. The CDR3 coding sequence is TGTGCCAGCAGTTTAGGGGTGGGCTACACCTTC.

This chain joins TRBV4-2 and TRBJ1-2; D gene ambiguous. The ends were cut back, 1 base at V and 0 bases at J, with 6 bases in the middle. The CDR3 spans 14 residues. Germline CDR1 LGHNA, CDR2 YNFKEQ. CDR3 nucleotide sequence: TGTGCCAGCAGCCAAGTAGAGACTAACTATGGCTACACCTTC. This gives the protein CASSQVETNYGYTF.

V is TRBV4-1 and J is TRBJ1-1; 7 positions agree with TRBD1. The CDR3 covers 14 residues. The germline V gene has CDR1 MGHRA and CDR2 YSYEKL. V lost 3 bases to trimming and J lost 4 bases; unmatched junction nucleotides: 5. The CDR3 here is CASSQVQGTTEAFF. The CDR3 nucleotides are TGCGCCAGCAGCCAGGTACAGGGGACCACTGAAGCTTTCTTT.

V gene TRBV28 combines with J gene TRBJ2-2; D is perhaps TRBD2 (6 bases). CDR1 and CDR2 from the germline V gene are MDHEN and SYDVKM. The CDR3 runs 14 residues. V was trimmed by 10 bases and J by 3 bases, leaving 15 bases between them. CDR3 nucleotides: TGTGCCACCATAGGAGGGATTGACACCGGGGAGCTGTTTTTT. It codes for CATIGGIDTGELFF.